Listed below are T cell receptor beta chains from one sample, sequenced in a study of blood T cell repertoires in COVID-19. Repertoires were generated with immunoSEQ multiplex PCR, while TCRdb's copy carries only in-frame clones and drops some. Of some 200,000 clones in the sample, 60% to 85% are singletons; the top ten hold 4.5% to 7%. Source material: peripheral blood. These receptors were taken from a woman in her sixties or seventies with acute or convalescent COVID-19. Each CDR3 is given with its conserved first and last residue. A D gene is named only where the DNA matches it firmly. Only part of the rows carry a size: once, few, many, or a class if the clone is expanded.

J gene: TRBJ2-2; V gene: TRBV11-3; clone size: NA; D gene: NA; CDR3 length: 14; CDR3 protein: CASSLGSQDGELFF; CDR3 DNA: TGTGCCAGCAGCTTAGGGTCGCAGGATGGGGAGCTGTTTTTT
J gene: TRBJ1-1; V gene: TRBV18; clone size: NA; D gene: NA; CDR3 length: 13; CDR3 protein: CASSPGSNTEAFF; CDR3 DNA: TGTGCCAGCTCGCCGGGGAGTAACACTGAAGCTTTCTTT
J gene: TRBJ1-5; V gene: TRBV28; clone size: NA; D gene: NA; CDR3 length: 20; CDR3 protein: CASSPYTTGSQKGGNQPQHF; CDR3 DNA: TGTGCCAGCAGCCCATACACAACGGGATCCCAAAAAGGAGGCAATCAGCCCCAGCATTTT
J gene: TRBJ2-2; V gene: TRBV2; clone size: NA; D gene: NA; CDR3 length: 13; CDR3 protein: CASSGQGSGELFF; CDR3 DNA: TGTGCCAGCAGTGGTCAGGGCTCCGGGGAGCTGTTTTTT
J gene: TRBJ2-1; V gene: TRBV6-5; clone size: NA; D gene: NA; CDR3 length: 14; CDR3 protein: CASSYDISYNEQFF; CDR3 DNA: TGTGCCAGCAGTTACGACATATCCTACAATGAGCAGTTCTTC
J gene: TRBJ1-6; V gene: TRBV5-6; clone size: NA; D gene: TRBD1; CDR3 length: 12; CDR3 protein: CASSWTGVDLHF; CDR3 DNA: TGTGCCAGCAGCTGGACAGGGGTAGACCTCCACTTT
J gene: TRBJ2-5; V gene: TRBV24-1; clone size: NA; D gene: TRBD1; CDR3 length: 12; CDR3 protein: CATSPEGTGQYF; CDR3 DNA: TGTGCCACCAGTCCCGAGGGGACAGGCCAGTACTTC
J gene: TRBJ1-2; V gene: TRBV28; clone size: few; D gene: NA; CDR3 length: 14; CDR3 protein: CASSLPGANYGYTF; CDR3 DNA: TGTGCCAGCAGTTTACCAGGGGCTAACTATGGCTACACCTTC
J gene: TRBJ2-3; V gene: TRBV28; clone size: NA; D gene: NA; CDR3 length: 18; CDR3 protein: CASSFSTGLDTSTDTQYF; CDR3 DNA: TGTGCCAGCAGTTTCAGTACAGGGCTAGATACTAGCACAGATACGCAGTATTTT
J gene: TRBJ2-1; V gene: TRBV2; clone size: NA; D gene: NA; CDR3 length: 14; CDR3 protein: CASSEVRGGNEQFF; CDR3 DNA: TGTGCCAGCAGTGAAGTGCGGGGAGGCAATGAGCAGTTCTTC
J gene: TRBJ1-5; V gene: TRBV19; clone size: NA; D gene: NA; CDR3 length: 13; CDR3 protein: CASSNQGGQPQHF; CDR3 DNA: TGTGCCAGTAGTAATCAGGGCGGACAGCCCCAGCATTTT
J gene: TRBJ2-5; V gene: TRBV19; clone size: NA; D gene: TRBD2; CDR3 length: 17; CDR3 protein: CASTRTGTSGYQETQYF; CDR3 DNA: TGTGCCAGTACCAGAACCGGGACTAGCGGGTACCAAGAGACCCAGTACTTC
J gene: TRBJ2-2; V gene: TRBV9; clone size: NA; D gene: NA; CDR3 length: 14; CDR3 protein: CASSETSGTGELFF; CDR3 DNA: TGTGCCAGCAGCGAGACTAGTGGGACCGGGGAGCTGTTTTTT
J gene: TRBJ2-3; V gene: TRBV4-2; clone size: NA; D gene: NA; CDR3 length: 19; CDR3 protein: CASSFQLRGRAPEGDTQYF; CDR3 DNA: TGTGCCAGCAGCTTCCAGTTAAGGGGGAGGGCCCCCGAGGGAGATACGCAGTATTTT
J gene: TRBJ2-7; V gene: TRBV5-1; clone size: NA; D gene: NA; CDR3 length: 14; CDR3 protein: CASSQTTASYEQYF; CDR3 DNA: TGCGCCAGCAGCCAAACGACAGCCTCCTACGAGCAGTACTTC
J gene: TRBJ2-1; V gene: TRBV9; clone size: NA; D gene: TRBD2; CDR3 length: 16; CDR3 protein: CASSELAGGLYNEQFF; CDR3 DNA: TGTGCCAGCAGCGAATTAGCGGGAGGTCTTTACAATGAGCAGTTCTTC
J gene: TRBJ2-1; V gene: TRBV10-3; clone size: few; D gene: TRBD2; CDR3 length: 15; CDR3 protein: CATLGAGATINEQFF; CDR3 DNA: TGTGCCACCCTGGGAGCGGGAGCGACAATCAATGAGCAGTTCTTC
J gene: TRBJ2-7; V gene: TRBV27; clone size: NA; D gene: TRBD2; CDR3 length: 14; CDR3 protein: CASSAGLGNYEQYF; CDR3 DNA: TGTGCCAGCAGTGCGGGACTAGGAAACTACGAGCAGTACTTC
J gene: TRBJ2-2; V gene: TRBV11-2; clone size: NA; D gene: TRBD2; CDR3 length: 18; CDR3 protein: CASSRGLAGGVNTGELFF; CDR3 DNA: TGTGCCAGCAGCCGAGGACTAGCGGGAGGGGTTAACACCGGGGAGCTGTTTTTT
J gene: TRBJ1-6; V gene: TRBV5-4; clone size: NA; D gene: NA; CDR3 length: 16; CDR3 protein: CASSYGRWAGNSPLHF; CDR3 DNA: TGTGCCAGCAGCTACGGGAGGTGGGCGGGTAATTCACCCCTCCACTTT
J gene: TRBJ1-4; V gene: TRBV3-1/TRBV3-2; clone size: NA; D gene: TRBD1; CDR3 length: 14; CDR3 protein: CASSSGQQNEKLFF; CDR3 DNA: TGTGCCAGCAGCTCGGGACAGCAAAATGAAAAACTGTTTTTT
J gene: TRBJ2-2; V gene: TRBV9; clone size: NA; D gene: NA; CDR3 length: 11; CDR3 protein: CASSVGGELFF; CDR3 DNA: TGTGCCAGCAGCGTCGGGGGGGAGCTGTTTTTT
J gene: TRBJ1-6; V gene: TRBV5-5; clone size: many; D gene: TRBD1; CDR3 length: 16; CDR3 protein: CASSPQGDRNNSPLHF; CDR3 DNA: TGTGCCAGCAGCCCCCAGGGGGACAGGAATAATTCACCCCTCCACTTT
J gene: TRBJ1-5; V gene: TRBV28; clone size: NA; D gene: NA; CDR3 length: 12; CDR3 protein: CASMVRAQPQHF; CDR3 DNA: TGTGCCAGCATGGTCCGCGCTCAGCCCCAGCATTTT
J gene: TRBJ1-1; V gene: TRBV19; clone size: NA; D gene: TRBD1; CDR3 length: 15; CDR3 protein: CASSIGQGVDTEAFF; CDR3 DNA: TGTGCCAGTAGTATAGGACAGGGGGTCGACACTGAAGCTTTCTTT
J gene: TRBJ2-7; V gene: TRBV6-5; clone size: NA; D gene: NA; CDR3 length: 14; CDR3 protein: CASSKTGTTYEQYF; CDR3 DNA: TGTGCCAGCTCCAAGACAGGAACTACCTACGAGCAGTACTTC
J gene: TRBJ2-1; V gene: TRBV27; clone size: NA; D gene: TRBD1; CDR3 length: 15; CDR3 protein: CASSPYRGRPNEQFF; CDR3 DNA: TGTGCCAGCAGTCCGTACAGGGGGCGCCCCAATGAGCAGTTCTTC
J gene: TRBJ2-5; V gene: TRBV7-6; clone size: NA; D gene: NA; CDR3 length: 15; CDR3 protein: CASSLIFRGGETQYF; CDR3 DNA: TGTGCCAGCAGCTTAATTTTCAGGGGTGGAGAGACCCAGTACTTC
J gene: TRBJ2-3; V gene: TRBV7-2; clone size: NA; D gene: TRBD2; CDR3 length: 14; CDR3 protein: CASSLGSGRDTQYF; CDR3 DNA: TGTGCCAGCAGCTTAGGAAGCGGGAGAGATACGCAGTATTTT
J gene: TRBJ2-1; V gene: TRBV4-2; clone size: NA; D gene: TRBD1; CDR3 length: 16; CDR3 protein: CASSPRRQGSYNEQFF; CDR3 DNA: TGTGCCAGCAGCCCTCGAAGACAGGGGTCTTACAATGAGCAGTTCTTC
J gene: TRBJ2-4; V gene: TRBV21-1; clone size: NA; D gene: NA; CDR3 length: 21; CDR3 protein: CASSKGGRRDPPSLAKNIQYF; CDR3 DNA: TGTGCCAGCAGCAAAGGGGGGCGCCGTGATCCTCCTTCCCTAGCCAAAAACATTCAGTACTTC
J gene: TRBJ2-7; V gene: TRBV2; clone size: NA; D gene: TRBD2; CDR3 length: 13; CDR3 protein: CASTLAESYEQYF; CDR3 DNA: TGTGCCAGCACACTAGCGGAGTCCTACGAGCAGTACTTC
J gene: TRBJ2-7; V gene: TRBV19; clone size: NA; D gene: NA; CDR3 length: 15; CDR3 protein: CASSIAHGESYEQYF; CDR3 DNA: TGTGCCAGTAGTATAGCGCACGGGGAATCCTACGAGCAGTACTTC
J gene: TRBJ2-5; V gene: TRBV6-1; clone size: many; D gene: NA; CDR3 length: 14; CDR3 protein: CASSELTGRETQYF; CDR3 DNA: TGTGCCAGCAGTGAACTCACAGGGCGGGAGACCCAGTACTTC
J gene: TRBJ2-7; V gene: TRBV5-1; clone size: few; D gene: NA; CDR3 length: 16; CDR3 protein: CASSLETSGTPYEQYF; CDR3 DNA: TGCGCCAGCAGCTTGGAGACTAGTGGCACACCCTACGAGCAGTACTTC
J gene: TRBJ2-5; V gene: TRBV6-4; clone size: NA; D gene: NA; CDR3 length: 15; CDR3 protein: CASSVFTGTEETQYF; CDR3 DNA: TGTGCCAGCAGTGTCTTTACCGGGACTGAAGAGACCCAGTACTTC
J gene: TRBJ1-6; V gene: TRBV5-1; clone size: NA; D gene: NA; CDR3 length: 16; CDR3 protein: CASSPAGGQADSPLHF; CDR3 DNA: TGCGCCAGCAGCCCCGCGGGGGGGCAGGCGGATTCACCCCTCCACTTT
J gene: TRBJ2-1; V gene: TRBV6-2/TRBV6-3; clone size: NA; D gene: TRBD2; CDR3 length: 16; CDR3 protein: CASSPLGGIGDNEQFF; CDR3 DNA: TGTGCCAGCAGTCCCTTGGGGGGGATTGGAGACAATGAGCAGTTCTTC
J gene: TRBJ2-3; V gene: TRBV18; clone size: few; D gene: TRBD1; CDR3 length: 15; CDR3 protein: CASSPRGQGLLTQYF; CDR3 DNA: TGTGCCAGCTCACCAAGGGGACAGGGACTCCTTACGCAGTATTTT
J gene: TRBJ1-3; V gene: TRBV29-1; clone size: NA; D gene: TRBD1; CDR3 length: 15; CDR3 protein: CSVTKPGTGGNTIYF; CDR3 DNA: TGCAGCGTTACCAAACCCGGGACAGGGGGAAACACCATATATTTT